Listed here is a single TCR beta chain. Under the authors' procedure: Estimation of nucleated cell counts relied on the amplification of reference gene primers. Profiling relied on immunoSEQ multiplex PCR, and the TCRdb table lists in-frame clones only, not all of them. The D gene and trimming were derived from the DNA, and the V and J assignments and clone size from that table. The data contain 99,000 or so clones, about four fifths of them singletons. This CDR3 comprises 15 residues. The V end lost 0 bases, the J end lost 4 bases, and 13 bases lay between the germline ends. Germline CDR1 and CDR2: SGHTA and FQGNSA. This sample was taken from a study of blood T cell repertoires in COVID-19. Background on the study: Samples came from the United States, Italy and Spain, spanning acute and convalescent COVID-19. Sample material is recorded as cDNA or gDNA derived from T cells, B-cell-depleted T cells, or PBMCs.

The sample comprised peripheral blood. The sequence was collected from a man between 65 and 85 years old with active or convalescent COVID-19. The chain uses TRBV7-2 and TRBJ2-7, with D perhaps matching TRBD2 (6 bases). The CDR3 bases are TGTGCCAGCAGCTTAGCCGGGGGTAGCTATTACGAGCAGTACTTC. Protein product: CASSLAGGSYYEQYF. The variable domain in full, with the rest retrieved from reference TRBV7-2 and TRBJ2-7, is GAGVSQSPSNKVTEKGKDVELRCDPISGHTALYWYRQSLGQGLEFLIYFQGNSAPDKSGLPSDRFSAERTGGSVSTLTIQRTQQEDSAVYLCASSLAGGSYYEQYFGPGTRLTVT.